This T cell receptor (beta chain) stems from a study of CD4 T cells in relation to SARS-CoV-2 and coronaviruses. Regarding the study as a whole: In roughly 60% of donors, memory CD4+ clonotypes crossrecognized SARS-CoV-2 and at least one common cold coronavirus spike.

Germline V gene lookup returns CDR1 SGHRS and CDR2 YFSETQ. CDR3 length: 14 amino acids. V shed 2 bases and J shed 7 bases, with 16 bases lying between them. Before the COVID-19 pandemic, during about 2011-2019, CD4+ T cells were taken from unexposed donors. CD4+ T cells were isolated from the cells after about ten days of culture. Unexposed-donor CD4+ T cells were probed with SARS-CoV-2 S/N and four cold-coronavirus spikes, cells permitting. The assay was immunoSEQ multiplex PCR, and TCRdb's table has in-frame clones only and misses some. The sample lists 20,000 to 25,000 clones, about three fifths occurring once. Of note for this clone: What it binds is unknown.

This rearrangement joins TRBV5-1 to TRBJ2-7, with D perhaps being TRBD1 or TRBD2 (5 bases each). Input material: CD4+ T cells from PBMCs, cultured in vitro. The TCR sequence derives from a human donor in good health. CDR3 DNA: TGCGCCAGCAGCTTTGGGACGCCCCCATTAGAGCAGTACTTC. Encoded protein: CASSFGTPPLEQYF.